Below, 2 T cell receptor beta chains from the same sample are listed, as sequenced in a study of blood T cell repertoires in COVID-19. Here immunoSEQ multiplex PCR was the method, and the copy in TCRdb shows in-frame clones only, minus some. The table has under 300,000 clones, roughly 88% seen once. Input material: PBMCs or T cells enriched from blood (not recorded which). The receptors shown here come from a woman in her twenties or thirties who had recovered from COVID-19.

The rearrangement uses TRBV6-4 and TRBJ1-5; D uncertain. The germline CDR1 and CDR2 sequences are MRHNA and SNTAGT. This CDR3 spans 14 amino acids. V was shortened by 6 bases and J by 7 bases, with 16 bases between the two germline ends. The CDR3, as DNA: TGTGCCAGCAGCTGGGTGGAGGGCGGGCAGCCCCAGCATTTT. Translated, it gives CASSWVEGGQPQHF.

The chain is built from TRBV11-2 and TRBJ2-7; D is unresolved. Germline CDR1 SGHAT, CDR2 FQNNGV. There are 13 residues in the CDR3. Between the trimmed V and J ends, which lost 6 bases and 0 bases, there was a span of 9 bases. The CDR3: CASRSPSSYEQYF. The CDR3 bases are TGTGCCAGCAGATCTCCTTCCTCCTACGAGCAGTACTTC.